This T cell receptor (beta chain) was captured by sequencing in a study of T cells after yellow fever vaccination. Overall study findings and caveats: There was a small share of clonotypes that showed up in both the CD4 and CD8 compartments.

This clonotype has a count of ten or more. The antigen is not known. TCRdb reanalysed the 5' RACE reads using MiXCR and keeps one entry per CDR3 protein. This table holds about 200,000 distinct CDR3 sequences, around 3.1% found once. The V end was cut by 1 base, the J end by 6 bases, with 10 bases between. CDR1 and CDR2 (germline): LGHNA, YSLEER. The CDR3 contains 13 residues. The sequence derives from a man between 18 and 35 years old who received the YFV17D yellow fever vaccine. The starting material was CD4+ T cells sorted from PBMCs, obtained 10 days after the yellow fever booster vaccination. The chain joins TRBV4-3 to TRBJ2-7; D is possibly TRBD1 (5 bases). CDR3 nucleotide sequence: TGCGCCAGCAGCCAAGTTCAGGGTGGCGAGCAGTACGTC. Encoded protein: CASSQVQGGEQYV.